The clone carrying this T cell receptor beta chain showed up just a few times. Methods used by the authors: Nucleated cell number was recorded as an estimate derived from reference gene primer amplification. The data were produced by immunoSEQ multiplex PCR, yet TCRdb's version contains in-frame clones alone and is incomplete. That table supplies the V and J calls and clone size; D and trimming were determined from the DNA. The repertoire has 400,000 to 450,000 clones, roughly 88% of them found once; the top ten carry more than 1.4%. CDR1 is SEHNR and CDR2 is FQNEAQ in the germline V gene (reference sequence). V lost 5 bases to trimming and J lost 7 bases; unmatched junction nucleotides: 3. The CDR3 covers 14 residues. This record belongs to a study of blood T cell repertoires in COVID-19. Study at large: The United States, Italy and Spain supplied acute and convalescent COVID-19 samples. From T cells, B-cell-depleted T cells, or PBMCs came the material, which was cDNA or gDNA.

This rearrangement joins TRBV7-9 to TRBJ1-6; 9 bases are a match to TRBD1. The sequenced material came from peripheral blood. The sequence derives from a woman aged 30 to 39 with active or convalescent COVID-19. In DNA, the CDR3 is TGTGCCAGCAGCAAACAGGGGGCGAATTCACCCCTCCACTTT. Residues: CASSKQGANSPLHF.